The clone carrying this T cell receptor beta chain was picked up many times. The target antigen is unknown. This entry is derived from a study of T cells after yellow fever vaccination. On the study more broadly: Those fractions that held only low numbers of cells were prepared using the SMART-Seq v4 Ultra Low Input RNA kit.

Germline CDR1 and CDR2: SGHTA and FQGNSA. The length of the CDR3 is 15 residues. The V and J ends lost 4 bases and 4 bases, in that order; junction bases with no gene match: 8. TCRdb passed the 5' RACE reads through MiXCR, listing each CDR3 protein once. The sample consists of around 65,000 distinct CDR3 sequences, approximately 5% of them appearing once. Study outcomes and limitations: The presence of abundant clonotypes contaminating from the bulk population was possible in FACS-sorted repertoires. Clonotype sharing between CD4 and CD8 compartments was small.

The sample was CD4+ T cells sorted from PBMCs, taken less than 16 days after the first yellow fever vaccination. The sequence was obtained from a man aged 18 to 29 who received the YFV17D yellow fever vaccine. The chain has TRBV7-2 and TRBJ2-7; 9 nucleotides line up with TRBD2. Here the CDR3 reads CASSSTLAGYYEQYF. CDR3 coding DNA: TGTGCCAGCAGCTCAACCCTAGCGGGATATTACGAGCAGTACTTC.